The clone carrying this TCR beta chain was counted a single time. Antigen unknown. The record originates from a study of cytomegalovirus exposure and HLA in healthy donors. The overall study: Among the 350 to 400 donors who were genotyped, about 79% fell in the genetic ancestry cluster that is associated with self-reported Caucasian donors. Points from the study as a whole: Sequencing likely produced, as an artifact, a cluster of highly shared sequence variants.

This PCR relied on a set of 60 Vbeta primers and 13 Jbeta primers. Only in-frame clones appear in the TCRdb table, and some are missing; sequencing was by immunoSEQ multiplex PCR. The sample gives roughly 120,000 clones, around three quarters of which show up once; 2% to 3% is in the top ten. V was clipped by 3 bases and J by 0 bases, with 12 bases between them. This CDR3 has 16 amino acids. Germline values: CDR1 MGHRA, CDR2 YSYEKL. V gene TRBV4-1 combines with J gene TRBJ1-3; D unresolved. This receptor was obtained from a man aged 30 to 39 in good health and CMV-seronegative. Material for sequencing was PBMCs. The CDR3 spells CASSHPPGYSGNTIYF. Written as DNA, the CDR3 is TGCGCCAGCAGCCATCCGCCGGGGTACTCTGGAAACACCATATATTTT.